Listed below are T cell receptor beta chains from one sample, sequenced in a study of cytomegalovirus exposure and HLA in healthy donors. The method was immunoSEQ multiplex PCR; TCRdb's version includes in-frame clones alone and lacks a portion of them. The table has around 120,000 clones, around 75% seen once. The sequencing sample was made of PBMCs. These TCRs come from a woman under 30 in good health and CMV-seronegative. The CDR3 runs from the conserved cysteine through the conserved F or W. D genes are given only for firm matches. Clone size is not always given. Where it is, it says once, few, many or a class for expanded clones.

CASSPGLAPYEQYF	TGTGCCAGCAGCCCGGGACTAGCCCCCTACGAGCAGTACTTC	14	TRBD2	NA	TRBJ2-7	TRBV7-9
CASSRDREDPSNTEAFF	TGTGCCAGTAGTAGGGACAGGGAGGACCCTAGCAACACTGAAGCTTTCTTT	17	TRBD1	NA	TRBJ1-1	TRBV19
CASSPLGGGSYEQYF	TGTGCCAGCAGCCCCCTGGGCGGGGGCTCCTACGAGCAGTACTTC	15	TRBD2	few	TRBJ2-7	TRBV7-8
CASSVGLAGGPEETQYF	TGTGCCAGCAGCGTAGGGCTAGCGGGGGGGCCGGAGGAGACCCAGTACTTC	17	TRBD2	NA	TRBJ2-5	TRBV9
CASSDDRAAGDTQYF	TGTGCCAGCAGTGATGACAGGGCTGCAGGGGATACGCAGTATTTT	15	TRBD1	NA	TRBJ2-3	TRBV6-1
CASSVDRGQSGEAFF	TGTGCCAGCTCCGTTGATAGGGGGCAGTCTGGTGAAGCTTTCTTT	15	TRBD1	many	TRBJ1-1	TRBV6-6
CASSFGEGETNEKLFF	TGTGCCAGCAGCTTTGGGGAAGGGGAAACTAATGAAAAACTGTTTTTT	16	NA	NA	TRBJ1-4	TRBV7-6
CAISPGHNTGELFF	TGTGCCATCAGCCCGGGACACAACACCGGGGAGCTGTTTTTT	14	NA	NA	TRBJ2-2	TRBV10-3
CASTEQRNQPQHF	TGTGCCAGCACCGAGCAGAGGAATCAGCCCCAGCATTTT	13	NA	NA	TRBJ1-5	TRBV28
CASSEGRRLADYYEQYF	TGTGCCAGCAGTGAAGGGAGGAGACTAGCGGATTACTACGAGCAGTACTTC	17	TRBD2	NA	TRBJ2-7	TRBV6-1
CASQGSGRNTEAFF	TGTGCCAGCCAGGGGTCCGGAAGGAACACTGAAGCTTTCTTT	14	NA	NA	TRBJ1-1	TRBV6-5
CASSLRVRGTEAFF	TGCGCCAGCAGCTTGCGGGTACGGGGGACTGAAGCTTTCTTT	14	NA	NA	TRBJ1-1	TRBV5-1
CASSLSGQGVGEKLFF	TGCGCCAGCAGCTTGTCGGGACAGGGTGTGGGGGAAAAACTGTTTTTT	16	TRBD1	NA	TRBJ1-4	TRBV5-1
CASSEYFSGELFF	TGCGCCAGCAGTGAGTACTTCTCCGGGGAGCTGTTTTTT	13	NA	once	TRBJ2-2	TRBV10-1
CAISAIVGASYGYTF	TGTGCCATCAGTGCGATAGTGGGGGCCTCCTATGGCTACACCTTC	15	NA	NA	TRBJ1-2	TRBV10-3
CASRTGGAFTEAFF	TGTGCCAGCCGGACAGGGGGCGCCTTCACTGAAGCTTTCTTT	14	TRBD1	NA	TRBJ1-1	TRBV2
CASSPTSTSYEQYF	TGTGCCAGCAGCCCAACTAGTACCTCCTACGAGCAGTACTTC	14	NA	NA	TRBJ2-7	TRBV6-6
CASSYRGSRNTEAFF	TGTGCCAGCAGTTACAGGGGTTCGCGGAACACTGAAGCTTTCTTT	15	TRBD1	NA	TRBJ1-1	TRBV9
CASSYLAVKEKLFF	TGTGCCAGCAGTTATCTGGCAGTCAAAGAAAAACTGTTTTTT	14	NA	NA	TRBJ1-4	TRBV28
CSQFDKRGYTF	TGCAGCCAATTCGACAAACGTGGCTACACCTTC	11	NA	NA	TRBJ1-2	TRBV20-1
CASSGQENSPLHF	TGTGCCAGCAGTGGACAGGAAAATTCACCCCTCCACTTT	13	NA	NA	TRBJ1-6	TRBV2
CASSLAGGNYGYTF	TGTGCCAGCAGCTTAGCCGGGGGTAACTATGGCTACACCTTC	14	NA	NA	TRBJ1-2	TRBV7-6
CASSWGQGVEKLFF	TGTGCCAGCAGTTGGGGACAGGGAGTTGAAAAACTGTTTTTT	14	TRBD1	NA	TRBJ1-4	TRBV6-5
CSVGRGYEQYF	TGCAGCGTTGGCAGGGGCTACGAGCAGTACTTC	11	NA	few	TRBJ2-7	TRBV29-1
CASSLPLAGGRYEQYF	TGTGCCAGCAGCTTACCACTAGCGGGGGGCCGCTACGAGCAGTACTTC	16	TRBD2	NA	TRBJ2-7	TRBV7-2
CASSFSGSLAKNIQYF	TGTGCCAGCAGTTTTAGCGGAAGTCTAGCCAAAAACATTCAGTACTTC	16	NA	NA	TRBJ2-4	TRBV28
CASSLQGIDTGELFF	TGTGCCAGCAGCTTACAGGGAATAGACACCGGGGAGCTGTTTTTT	15	NA	NA	TRBJ2-2	TRBV9
CASSYSLSSDSPTLF	TGTGCCAGCAGTTACTCTCTATCGTCCGATTCTCCAACTCTCTTT	15	NA	medium-sized	TRBJ1-1	TRBV6-5
CASSLARQGTLYGYTF	TGTGCCAGCAGCTTAGCCCGACAGGGAACTCTTTATGGCTACACCTTC	16	TRBD1	NA	TRBJ1-2	TRBV7-8
CASSPRGLAADTGELFF	TGTGCCAGCAGCCCCCGGGGACTAGCGGCCGATACCGGGGAGCTGTTTTTT	17	TRBD2	NA	TRBJ2-2	TRBV9
CASRPGQGLTEAFF	TGCGCCAGCAGGCCGGGACAGGGACTCACTGAAGCTTTCTTT	14	TRBD1	NA	TRBJ1-1	TRBV5-1
CASSLGPGQAEAFF	TGCGCCAGCAGCTTGGGGCCGGGACAGGCTGAAGCTTTCTTT	14	TRBD1	NA	TRBJ1-1	TRBV5-1
CAWSSPNRNTEAFF	TGTGCCTGGAGTTCGCCGAACAGGAACACTGAAGCTTTCTTT	14	NA	once	TRBJ1-1	TRBV30
CATSRAEDGYTF	TGTGCCACCAGCAGGGCCGAGGATGGCTACACCTTC	12	NA	once	TRBJ1-2	TRBV15
CASSHRVKLLNSPLHF	TGTGCCAGCAGCCACAGGGTCAAACTACTTAATTCACCCCTCCACTTT	16	NA	few	TRBJ1-6	TRBV28
CASSGQTYEQYF	TGTGCCAGCAGCGGACAGACCTACGAGCAGTACTTC	12	NA	once	TRBJ2-7	TRBV6-6
CASSQSRMSGGYTF	TGTGCCAGCAGCCAATCGCGGATGAGTGGCGGCTACACCTTC	14	NA	NA	TRBJ1-2	TRBV14
CASSLDSHSYEQYF	TGTGCCAGCAGCTTAGATAGCCACTCCTACGAGCAGTACTTC	14	NA	few	TRBJ2-7	TRBV7-8
CASSMTGRSGNTIYF	TGTGCCAGCAGCATGACTGGCCGCTCTGGAAACACCATATATTTT	15	NA	NA	TRBJ1-3	TRBV27
CASSQDVQAPNYGYTF	TGCGCCAGCAGCCAAGATGTTCAGGCCCCTAACTATGGCTACACCTTC	16	NA	NA	TRBJ1-2	TRBV4-1
CASSFRAGTEAFF	TGTGCCAGCAGCTTTCGAGCGGGCACTGAAGCTTTCTTT	13	NA	NA	TRBJ1-1	TRBV11-3
CAWSVHETQYF	TGTGCCTGGAGTGTACATGAGACCCAGTACTTC	11	NA	few	TRBJ2-5	TRBV30
CSVEEVLAQSHGYTF	TGCAGCGTTGAAGAAGTCCTGGCACAGAGCCATGGCTACACCTTC	15	NA	NA	TRBJ1-2	TRBV29-1
CASSPGGLPSEQYF	TGTGCCAGCTCCCCCGGAGGCTTACCCTCCGAGCAGTACTTC	14	NA	NA	TRBJ2-7	TRBV18
CASSAPDRGEQYF	TGTGCCAGCAGCGCGCCGGACAGGGGCGAGCAGTACTTC	13	TRBD1	NA	TRBJ2-7	TRBV7-9
CASRKRQGDNTIYF	TGCGCCAGCAGAAAGAGACAGGGTGATAACACCATATATTTT	14	TRBD1	NA	TRBJ1-3	TRBV5-1
CASSLTGLGLADYNEQFF	TGTGCCAGCAGCTTGACAGGGCTTGGACTAGCGGATTACAATGAGCAGTTCTTC	18	TRBD2	NA	TRBJ2-1	TRBV7-8
CASRGEVRYGYTF	TGTGCCAGCAGAGGGGAAGTTAGATATGGCTACACCTTC	13	NA	NA	TRBJ1-2	TRBV6-5
CASSLGGTGYEQYF	TGTGCCAGCAGCCTAGGGGGGACAGGGTACGAGCAGTACTTC	14	TRBD1	NA	TRBJ2-7	TRBV13
CAIGVSGGAGPANEQFF	TGTGCCATCGGGGTTAGCGGGGGGGCCGGCCCGGCCAATGAGCAGTTCTTC	17	TRBD2	NA	TRBJ2-1	TRBV10-3
CASGSGQTNTEAFF	TGTGCCAGCGGCTCAGGACAGACGAACACTGAAGCTTTCTTT	14	NA	NA	TRBJ1-1	TRBV2